This TCR beta chain was documented in a study of regulatory T cells in long-lasting Graves disease. Germline lookup yields CDR1 DFQATT and CDR2 SNEGSKA (reference sequence). Trimming pared 0 bases from V and 5 bases from J, leaving 5 bases between. The length of the CDR3 is 12 residues. Remarks on this clonotype: Its antigen remains unknown.

Time point noted: persistent/refractory GD, antithyroid drugs over 5 years with positive TRAb. Preparation of the TCR library used RNA extracted from PBMCs. General study points: Repertoires from persistent disease leaned toward TRBV28, TRBJ1-2 and TRBJ2-5.

CDR3 regions were amplified by Arm-PCR using iRepertoire HTBI primers to build TCR beta libraries. MiXCR, run by TCRdb on the multiplex PCR reads, gives a single entry per CDR3 protein. The sample contains a few hundred thousand distinct CDR3 sequences, roughly a quarter of which appear only once. The material sequenced was peripheral blood mononuclear cells (PBMCs), taken when the disease was refractory, from a patient treated with antithyroid drugs. The sequence was collected from a female donor with Graves disease. The rearrangement uses TRBV20-1 and TRBJ2-1; D not resolved. CDR3 sequence reads: CSARDYNNEQFF. The DNA of the CDR3 is TGCAGTGCTAGAGATTATAACAATGAGCAGTTCTTC.